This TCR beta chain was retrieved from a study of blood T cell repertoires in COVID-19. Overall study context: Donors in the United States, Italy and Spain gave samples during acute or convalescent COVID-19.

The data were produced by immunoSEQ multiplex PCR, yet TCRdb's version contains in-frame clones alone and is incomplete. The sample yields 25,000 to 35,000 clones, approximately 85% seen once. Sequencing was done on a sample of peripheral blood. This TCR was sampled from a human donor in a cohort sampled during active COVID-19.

In DNA, the CDR3 is TGTGCCAGCAGCAGGACTGATCAGCCCCAGCATTTT. This translates into CASSRTDQPQHF. This sequence joins TRBV12-3 or TRBV12-4 and TRBJ1-5; D is uncertain. This CDR3 spans 12 amino acids. V gave up 6 bases and J gave up 5 bases, with 8 bases separating them.